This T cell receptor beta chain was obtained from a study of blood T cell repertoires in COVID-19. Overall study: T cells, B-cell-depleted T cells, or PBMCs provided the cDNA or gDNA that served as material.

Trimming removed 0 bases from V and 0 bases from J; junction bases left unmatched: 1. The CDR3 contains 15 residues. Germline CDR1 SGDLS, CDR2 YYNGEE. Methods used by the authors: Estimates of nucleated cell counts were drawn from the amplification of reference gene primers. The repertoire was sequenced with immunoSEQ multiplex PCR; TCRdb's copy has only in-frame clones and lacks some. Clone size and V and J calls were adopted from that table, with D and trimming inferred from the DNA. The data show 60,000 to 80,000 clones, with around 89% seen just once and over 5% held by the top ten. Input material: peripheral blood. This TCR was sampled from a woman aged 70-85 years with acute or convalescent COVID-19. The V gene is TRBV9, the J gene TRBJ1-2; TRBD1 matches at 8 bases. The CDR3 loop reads CASSVVQGANYGYTF. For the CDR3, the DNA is TGTGCCAGCAGCGTAGTACAGGGGGCTAACTATGGCTACACCTTC. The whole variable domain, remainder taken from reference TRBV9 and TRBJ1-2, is DSGVTQTPKHLITATGQRVTLRCSPRSGDLSVYWYQQSLDQGLQFLIQYYNGEERAKGNILERFSAQQFPDLHSELNLSSLELGDSALYFCASSVVQGANYGYTFGSGTRLTVV.